The T cell receptor beta chain described here comes from a study of regulatory T cells in long-lasting Graves disease. Documented time point: newly diagnosed GD, antithyroid drugs for less than 3 months. Preparation of the TCR library used RNA extracted from PBMCs. Under American Thyroid Association guidelines, Graves' disease was diagnosed. The sample holds a few counts of this clonotype. V gave up 3 bases and J gave up 0 bases; unmatched junction bases: 2. CDR3 length: 15 residues. Germline CDR1 reads LNHDA; CDR2 reads SQIVND (reference sequence). CDR3-region Arm-PCR and iRepertoire HTBI primers produced the TCR beta libraries. TCRdb itself ran the multiplex PCR reads through MiXCR, one entry per CDR3 protein. The sample includes more than 400,000 distinct CDR3 sequences, less than 20% of them seen just once. This sample was shared with a second study, whose subject was T cells in Graves' hyperthyroidism and ophthalmopathy.

The genes are TRBV19 and TRBJ1-1, with TRBD1 identical over 9 bases. The sequences come from peripheral blood mononuclear cells (PBMCs), collected at new diagnosis, from a patient treated with antithyroid drugs. The sequence was collected from a woman in her twenties or thirties with Graves disease. The CDR3 region is CASSIGTGMNTEAFF. Here the CDR3 DNA reads TGTGCCAGTAGTATTGGGACAGGGATGAACACTGAAGCTTTCTTT.